Included here is one TCR beta chain sequence, with context. Its antigen is as yet unknown. One end of the junction fails to match germline, which may point to a read error. The PCR ran on 60 Vbeta and 13 Jbeta primers. Study processing details: Tens of millions of unique TCR beta chains, some 9.9 million shared, were counted in a later analysis. Here immunoSEQ multiplex PCR was the method, and the copy in TCRdb shows in-frame clones only, minus some. V and J calls plus clone size are reproduced from that table; the DNA served to infer D and trimming. The sample consists of 100,000 to 150,000 clones, roughly 70% of them appearing once. These data belong to a study of cytomegalovirus exposure and HLA in healthy donors. Study results and limitations: In a later analysis, CMV-associated beta chains were mostly HLA-associated, it appeared. As was reported, the HLA-A and HLA-B alleles of most subjects were accurately predicted from TCR beta sequences.

CDR1 SEHNR and CDR2 FQNEAQ come from the germline V gene (reference sequence). The CDR3 has 13 residues. The receptor was isolated from a man aged 30-40 years in good health and CMV-seronegative. Source material: PBMCs. V and J are TRBV7-9 and TRBJ2-7; D uncertain. The CDR3 coding sequence is TGTTCCAGCAGCCCACCCGGAGACTACGAGCAGTACTTC. Protein product: CSSSPPGDYEQYF.